This TCR beta chain was recovered during a study of blood T cell repertoires in COVID-19. The CDR3 totals 15 residues. The germline V and J ends were trimmed by 0 bases and 8 bases, with 15 bases remaining between them. CDR1 is SGHRS, CDR2 YFSETQ, per germline. Participants were placed into cohorts based on the clinical history they reported. The repertoire was sequenced with immunoSEQ multiplex PCR; TCRdb's copy has only in-frame clones and lacks some. Of about 400,000 clones detected, 85% to 90% appear once; the ten largest clones hold 1.7%. The rearrangement joins TRBV5-1 to TRBJ2-1; D is possibly TRBD1 (6 bases). The TCR was taken from a woman in her twenties or thirties who had recovered from COVID-19. The sequenced sample was PBMCs or T cells enriched from blood (not recorded which). CDR3 in DNA: TGCGCCAGCAGCTTGGGACAGGCCCAAGGGGATGAGCAGTTCTTC. It yields the protein CASSLGQAQGDEQFF.